The present TCR beta chain was sequenced within a study of early T cells in non-severe SARS-CoV-2 infection. Germline CDR1 and CDR2: DFQATT and SNEGSKA (reference sequence). The CDR3 has 11 amino acids. Trimming removed 0 bases from V and 10 bases from J, with 9 bases in between. Via MiXCR, TCRdb re-called the 5' RACE reads, giving one row per CDR3 protein. The data hold 55,000 to 65,000 distinct CDR3 sequences, with under 15% observed a single time. The sample was whole blood. The receptor comes from an adult who was a healthcare worker with PCR-confirmed SARS-CoV-2 infection or an uninfected control (not recorded which). This rearrangement joins TRBV20-1 to TRBJ2-5; unclear D gene. The CDR3 DNA reads as TGCAGTGCTAGAGATCTAGATAGCCAGTACTTC. This translates into CSARDLDSQYF.